This is a list of T cell receptor beta chains from one sample in a study of CD8+CD57+ T cells in acquired aplastic anemia. Each CDR3 protein is one row after TCRdb ran MiXCR on the reads. The table records 150,000 to 200,000 distinct CDR3 sequences, over 60% of them present only once. The specimen sequenced was sorted CD4+, CD8+, or CD8+CD57+ T cells (not recorded which) from PBMCs. These receptors came from a human donor with severe aplastic anemia or a healthy control (not recorded which). The conserved cysteine and the conserved F or W are not part of the CDR3 here.

>TRBV7-4|TRBJ2-2
ASGNGGNTGELF
>TRBV11-2|TRBJ2-1
ASSSPGGDYNEQF
>TRBV9|TRBJ2-7
ASSVAPSGSGLGVYEQY
>TRBV24-1|TRBJ2-3
ATSDWSGRTDTQY
>TRBV7-7|TRBJ2-5
ASRGTEGETQH
>TRBV24-1|TRBJ2-1
ATSDLTPNGGNNEQF
>TRBV2|TRBJ2-3
ASSEAELTDTQY
>TRBV7-9|TRBJ2-7
ASSSGTGRQYEQY
>TRBV6-1|TRBJ2-3
ASSVGLAITDTQY
>TRBV7-9|TRBJ2-3
ASSLDTTPSDTQY
>TRBV5-1|TRBJ1-2
ASSSAWTDNYGYT
>TRBV10-3|TRBJ1-1
AISGLGTEAF
>TRBV30|TRBJ1-1
AGDRRDTEAF
>TRBV2|TRBJ2-3
ASRAGLTSTDTQY
>TRBV5-1|TRBJ2-7
ASSLGSTLEPYEQY
>TRBV20-1|TRBJ2-5
SARARQGFTETQY
>TRBV19|TRBJ2-1
ASSTPTGLQGYNNNEQF
>TRBV2|TRBJ2-3
ASSVDTDTQY
>TRBV7-3|TRBJ2-7
AGSRPSGGGEQY
>TRBV2|TRBJ2-7
ASSHGDWRYEQY
>TRBV5-6|TRBJ2-3
ASRPGTSGPQDRWYTQY
>TRBV7-2|TRBJ2-7
ASSLAGRLYEQY
>TRBV20-1|TRBJ2-7
SAQNLAALSYEQY
>TRBV10-1|TRBJ2-1
ATLDRDIKDEQF
>TRBV7-9|TRBJ2-7
ATSDLTRQY
>TRBV4-1|TRBJ2-7
ASKPIEEAAWQY
>TRBV19|TRBJ1-6
ASSIQGYNSPLH